This passage covers 16 T cell receptor beta chains from one sample sequenced in a study of T cells after yellow fever vaccination. TCRdb analysed the 5' RACE reads with MiXCR anew, one entry per CDR3 protein. This sample has fewer than 450,000 distinct CDR3 sequences, with roughly 4.3% found just once. The starting material was PBMCs, obtained 5 days after the yellow fever booster vaccination. The source of these receptors is a man aged 18 to 30 who received the YFV17D yellow fever vaccine.

This clonotype was counted many times. The rearrangement uses TRBV7-2 and TRBJ1-6, with 7 bases matching TRBD1. The CDR3 is 14 amino acids. Per germline, CDR1 SGHTA and CDR2 FQGNSA. V lost 4 bases to trimming and J lost 7 bases; unmatched junction nucleotides: 4. CDR3 region: CASSYRGGNSPLHF. CDR3 coding DNA: TGTGCCAGCAGCTACAGGGGAGGAAATTCACCCCTCCACTTT.

The V and J genes are TRBV19 and TRBJ2-4; D is tentatively TRBD1 or TRBD2 (5 bases each). Germline assignment: CDR1 LNHDA and CDR2 SQIVND (reference sequence). V was clipped by 3 bases and J by 6 bases, with 24 bases between them. The CDR3 contains 18 residues. CDR3 residues: CASSISPGDRYWRNIQYF. In DNA, the CDR3 is TGTGCCAGTAGTATTTCTCCTGGGGACCGATACTGGAGAAACATTCAGTACTTC.

The CDR3 DNA reads TGCGCCAGCAGCCCTTGGACAGGGGGTTATCAGCCCCAGCATTTT. This codes for CASSPWTGGYQPQHF. The V call is TRBV4-1, the J call TRBJ1-5; 10 nucleotides agree with TRBD1. Germline V gene data show CDR1 as MGHRA and CDR2 as YSYEKL. With 4 bases clipped from V and 5 bases from J, the junction kept 5 bases outside the gene matches. The CDR3 totals 15 residues.

This sequence joins TRBV7-9 and TRBJ2-1; the D gene could be TRBD1 or TRBD2 (5 bases each). This CDR3 is built from 17 residues. Trimming stripped 3 bases from V and 5 bases from J, with 20 bases between. The germline gives CDR1 SEHNR, CDR2 FQNEAQ (reference sequence). Here the CDR3 reads CASSFGQGRTGHNEQFF. CDR3 DNA sequence: TGTGCCAGCAGCTTCGGGCAGGGCCGGACGGGACACAATGAGCAGTTCTTC. The full variable domain, completed using reference TRBV7-9 and TRBJ2-1, is DTGVSQNPRHKITKRGQNVTFRCDPISEHNRLYWYRQTLGQGPEFLTYFQNEAQLEKSRLLSDRFSAERPKGSFSTLEIQRTEQGDSAMYLCASSFGQGRTGHNEQFFGPGTRLTVL.

The genes are TRBV3-1 and TRBJ1-2, with TRBD1 matching 9 bases. V gave up 0 bases and J gave up 4 bases; unmatched junction bases: 12. The CDR3 spans 18 residues. Germline V gene lookup returns CDR1 LGHDT and CDR2 YNNKEL (reference sequence). The CDR3 DNA sequence: TGTGCCAGCAGCCAAGATCGGGGCGACAGGGGGTTTTTCTATGGCTACACCTTC. Translation: CASSQDRGDRGFFYGYTF.

This clonotype occurred many times. The V and J genes are TRBV5-1 and TRBJ2-3; no definite D call. In germline, CDR1 is SGHRS, CDR2 YFSETQ. The CDR3 consists of 14 residues. V was pared by 0 bases and J by 2 bases, with 7 bases between. The CDR3 region is CASSLGVDTDTQYF. The CDR3 DNA is TGCGCCAGCAGCTTGGGGGTTGACACAGATACGCAGTATTTT. Looking up the rest from reference TRBV5-1 and TRBJ2-3 gives the full variable domain: KAGVTQTPRYLIKTRGQQVTLSCSPISGHRSVSWYQQTPGQGLQFLFEYFSETQRNKGNFPGRFSGRQFSNSRSEMNVSTLELGDSALYLCASSLGVDTDTQYFGPGTRLTVL.

This clonotype was seen only a few times. The chain recombines TRBV5-6 with TRBJ2-5; maybe TRBD1 (6 bases). Trimming shortened V by 0 bases and J by 11 bases, and 17 bases separated the two germline ends. Germline V lookup: CDR1 SGHDT, CDR2 YYEEEE. This CDR3 is 14 amino acids long. CDR3 loop: CASSLEGHRMGQYF. Here the CDR3 DNA reads TGTGCCAGCAGCTTGGAGGGACATCGAATGGGGCAGTACTTC.

This clonotype was seen a few times. V is TRBV20-1 and J is TRBJ2-3, with TRBD2 matching 8 bases. V lost 5 bases to trimming and J lost 0 bases; unmatched junction nucleotides: 4. Germline V gene sequence: CDR1 DFQATT, CDR2 SNEGSKA (reference sequence). The CDR3 sequence is 14 residues long. CDR3 residues: CSAGSGASTDTQYF. The CDR3 nucleotides are TGCAGTGCTGGTAGCGGGGCTAGCACAGATACGCAGTATTTT.

This clonotype was picked up a small number of times. V and J are TRBV29-1 and TRBJ1-2; D gene unclear. The ends were cut back, 3 bases at V and 2 bases at J, with 10 bases in the middle. Germline lookup yields CDR1 SQVTM and CDR2 ANQGSEA. The CDR3 is 13 residues long. CDR3 loop: CSVEKGINYGYTF. In nucleotides, the CDR3 is TGCAGCGTTGAGAAAGGGATCAACTATGGCTACACCTTC.

This clonotype was seen a handful of times. The rearrangement links TRBV2 to TRBJ1-4, with D possibly matching TRBD1 (6 bases). The CDR3 loop spans 14 amino acids. From germline, CDR1 is SNHLY and CDR2 FYNNEI. Trimming took off 4 bases at V and 8 bases at J, with 14 bases between the two ends. CDR3 loop: CASSGSGALEKLFF. CDR3 nucleotide sequence: TGTGCCAGCAGTGGGTCGGGGGCCTTGGAAAAACTGTTTTTT.

V gene TRBV29-1 combines with J gene TRBJ2-3; D possibly corresponds to TRBD2 (5 bases). The CDR3 runs to 12 residues. Per germline, CDR1 SQVTM and CDR2 ANQGSEA. The ends were cut back, 3 bases at V and 5 bases at J, with 9 bases in the middle. The CDR3 spells CSVDSRGDTQYF. For the CDR3, the DNA is TGCAGCGTTGACTCCCGGGGAGATACGCAGTATTTT.

The chain's CDR3 is CASNHHSQPQHF. The CDR3, as DNA: TGTGCCAGCAACCATCACAGTCAGCCCCAGCATTTT. J is TRBJ1-5 and V is TRBV6-2 or TRBV6-3; D ambiguous. The CDR3 extends over 12 amino acids. Germline V lookup: CDR1 MNHEY, CDR2 SVGEGT. V lost 7 bases and J 6 bases, leaving 10 bases between the germline ends.

This clonotype was found a few times. The rearrangement joins TRBV4-1 to TRBJ2-3, with TRBD2 as a possible D gene (7 bases). Germline assignment: CDR1 MGHRA and CDR2 YSYEKL. V was shortened by 3 bases and J by 4 bases, with 20 bases between the two germline ends. CDR3 length: 17 amino acids. The CDR3 DNA reads as TGCGCCAGCAGCCAGGGAAAGGGGGGGGTAATGGCAGATACGCAGTATTTT. It encodes CASSQGKGGVMADTQYF.

The rearrangement uses TRBV12-3 or TRBV12-4 and TRBJ1-4, with a tentative D call TRBD1 (5 bases). V was cut by 4 bases and J by 7 bases, with 10 bases left in between. The CDR3 extends over 13 amino acids. CDR3 nucleotides: TGTGCCAGCAGTTCGTCAGGGACTGAAAAACTGTTTTTT. This codes for CASSSSGTEKLFF.

This clonotype occurred many times. The chain carries TRBV7-9 and TRBJ2-5, with D perhaps matching TRBD1 (8 bases). The CDR3 has 16 amino acids. V was pared by 0 bases and J by 4 bases, with 15 bases between. Germline V gene data show CDR1 as SEHNR and CDR2 as FQNEAQ (reference sequence). The DNA for the CDR3 is TGTGCCAGCAGCTTAGCGCAGACAGGGGAGGGAGAGACCCAGTACTTC. Translation gives CASSLAQTGEGETQYF.

The gene calls are TRBV25-1 and TRBJ2-2, with D maybe TRBD2 (6 bases). The length of the CDR3 is 14 residues. Germline V gene lookup returns CDR1 MGHDK and CDR2 SYGVNS. Trimming removed 5 bases from V and 3 bases from J, with 10 bases in between. This chain's CDR3 is CASSPGEDTGELFF. DNA of the CDR3: TGTGCCAGCAGTCCGGGGGAGGACACCGGGGAGCTGTTTTTT.